Below, 26 T cell receptor beta chains from the same sample are listed, as sequenced in a study of shared clonotypes between healthy human individuals. This table comes from immunoSEQ multiplex PCR, and its TCRdb copy is limited to in-frame clones, with some not included. The repertoire consists of about 590,000 clones, with about 95% occurring once and the leading ten covering around 0.097%. Terminally differentiated effector memory CD45RA+ cells were excluded from the naive CD8 cells, which were CD45RO-negative and positively selected for CCR7. The sample taken for sequencing was naive CD8+ T cells sorted from blood. These receptors were collected from a woman in her 30s in good health.

This clone was counted once. The V gene is TRBV2, the J gene TRBJ2-7; D remains ambiguous. Germline V gene data show CDR1 as SNHLY and CDR2 as FYNNEI. The length of the CDR3 is 11 residues. The ends were cut back, 8 bases at V and 6 bases at J, with 11 bases in the middle. The CDR3 region has the DNA TGTGCCAGCCTGGGCCGGATCGAGCAGTACTTC. Translating it yields CASLGRIEQYF.

The rearrangement joins TRBV13 to TRBJ2-1; D is unclear. Trimming removed 5 bases at V and 2 bases at J, with 13 bases between. The CDR3 has 15 residues. Germline V lookup: CDR1 PRHDT, CDR2 FYEKMQ (reference sequence). The CDR3 coding sequence is TGTGCCAGCAGCACCCGGATTGTGACCTACAATGAGCAGTTCTTC. Its protein is CASSTRIVTYNEQFF.

To note about this clone: One junction end does not reproduce the germline sequence, and a read error may be involved. Within the sample, other DNA sequences also encode this same CDR3. As DNA, the CDR3 is TGTGCCAGCAGCCAAGGGGCGTTCCAGGAGCAGTACTTC. Its protein is CASSQGAFQEQYF. The V gene is TRBV4-1, the J gene TRBJ2-7, with D perhaps TRBD1 (5 bases). The germline V gene encodes CDR1 MGHRA and CDR2 YSYEKL. The CDR3 runs to 13 residues.

In this sample, this clone turned up once. The CDR3 DNA is TGTGCCAGCAGTTCCTTTGAGCTCGGCAGCTCCTACGAGCAGTACTTC. This encodes CASSSFELGSSYEQYF. The chain employs TRBV6-5 and TRBJ2-7; D gene uncertain. The V end lost 4 bases, the J end lost 0 bases, and 16 bases lay between the germline ends. The germline gives CDR1 MNHEY, CDR2 SVGAGI. This CDR3 is built from 16 residues.

This chain joins TRBV5-1 and TRBJ2-2; D is unclear. The germline V gene encodes CDR1 SGHRS and CDR2 YFSETQ. V was trimmed by 5 bases and J by 1 base, leaving 15 bases between them. The CDR3 length is 16 residues. The CDR3 DNA follows: TGCGCCAGCAGTCCCCCGGTTGCAGAGAACACCGGGGAGCTGTTTTTT. It translates to CASSPPVAENTGELFF.

The rearrangement links TRBV29-1 to TRBJ2-3; 7 bases match TRBD2. The CDR3 extends over 16 amino acids. J gave up 2 bases and V 1 base, and 9 bases lay outside the gene matches. Germline CDR1 and CDR2: SQVTM and ANQGSEA. CDR3 region: CSVEAEAAGATDTQYF. The CDR3 bases are TGCAGCGTTGAAGCTGAGGCGGCGGGAGCCACAGATACGCAGTATTTT.

The gene calls are TRBV6-5 and TRBJ2-3, with D possibly being TRBD2 (6 bases). The germline V gene encodes CDR1 MNHEY and CDR2 SVGAGI. The V end lost 7 bases, the J end lost 3 bases, and 14 bases lay between the germline ends. There are 14 residues in the CDR3. DNA for the CDR3: TGTGCCAGCATCCAGGGTGGAGGGACAGATACGCAGTATTTT. It specifies CASIQGGGTDTQYF.

V gene TRBV6-5 combines with J gene TRBJ2-7, with D maybe TRBD2 (6 bases). The CDR3 runs 13 residues. Trimming pared 4 bases from V and 7 bases from J, leaving 14 bases between. Germline CDR1 MNHEY, CDR2 SVGAGI. The CDR3 is CASSFRGTLEQYF. Written as DNA, the CDR3 is TGTGCCAGCAGTTTCCGGGGGACCTTGGAGCAGTACTTC.

There are a few counts of this clone. The chain recombines TRBV10-1 with TRBJ2-2, with D tentatively TRBD2 (6 bases). CDR3 length: 13 amino acids. The V end was cut by 1 base, the J end by 7 bases, with 7 bases between. The germline CDR1 and CDR2 sequences are WNHNN and SYGVQD (reference sequence). CDR3 amino acids: CASSEWGDGELFF. The CDR3 DNA is TGCGCCAGCAGTGAGTGGGGGGACGGGGAGCTGTTTTTT.

The J gene is TRBJ1-4, the V gene TRBV9, with D perhaps matching TRBD1 (6 bases). Trimming shortened V by 0 bases and J by 7 bases, and 7 bases separated the two germline ends. The CDR3 has 13 residues. Germline V lookup: CDR1 SGDLS, CDR2 YYNGEE. CDR3 region: CASSVEGGEKLFF. CDR3 DNA: TGTGCCAGCAGCGTAGAGGGGGGTGAAAAACTGTTTTTT.

The rearrangement uses TRBV28 and TRBJ2-1; D gene unclear. This CDR3 has 16 amino acids. The germline V gene has CDR1 MDHEN and CDR2 SYDVKM. V dropped 7 bases and J dropped 0 bases, with 16 bases sitting between them. This CDR3 is CASKPFWVLSYNEQFF. In nucleotides, the CDR3 is TGTGCCAGCAAACCCTTTTGGGTTCTCTCCTACAATGAGCAGTTCTTC.

The V and J genes are TRBV7-9 and TRBJ2-1; TRBD2 matches 8 bases. Germline V gene lookup returns CDR1 SEHNR and CDR2 FQNEAQ (reference sequence). This CDR3 is 17 amino acids long. The J segment lost 0 bases and the V segment lost 4 bases, leaving 8 bases of the junction unmatched. In DNA, the CDR3 is TGTGCCAGCAGCTCCACGGCGGGAGGAGACTCCTACAATGAGCAGTTCTTC. Encoded protein: CASSSTAGGDSYNEQFF.

The rearrangement joins TRBV7-9 to TRBJ2-5; 16 nucleotides agree with TRBD2. The germline V gene encodes CDR1 SEHNR and CDR2 FQNEAQ (reference sequence). The CDR3 spans 16 residues. Trimming cost V 5 bases and J 4 bases; bases outside gene matches: 4. CDR3 sequence (DNA): TGTGCCAGCAGCGCAGGGACTAGCGGGAGGGTAGAGACCCAGTACTTC. Amino acids: CASSAGTSGRVETQYF. Full variable domain (outside the CDR3, taken from reference TRBV7-9 and TRBJ2-5): DTGVSQNPRHKITKRGQNVTFRCDPISEHNRLYWYRQTLGQGPEFLTYFQNEAQLEKSRLLSDRFSAERPKGSFSTLEIQRTEQGDSAMYLCASSAGTSGRVETQYFGPGTRLLVL.

The chain couples TRBV28 to TRBJ2-1; 9 nucleotides line up with TRBD2. The CDR3 spans 16 residues. Germline CDR1 MDHEN, CDR2 SYDVKM. V shed 6 bases, J shed 8 bases, and the junction held 14 bases outside the gene matches. CDR3 DNA sequence: TGTGCCAGCAGCGGACTAGCGCGAAGGGGGTTACATGAGCAGTTCTTC. Translating gives CASSGLARRGLHEQFF.

This rearrangement joins TRBV9 to TRBJ2-4; 11 nucleotides line up with TRBD2. Germline V gene lookup returns CDR1 SGDLS and CDR2 YYNGEE. Trimming removed 3 bases from V and 4 bases from J; junction bases left unmatched: 3. The CDR3 totals 15 residues. CDR3 nucleotide sequence: TGTGCCAGCAGCGCGGGGACTAGCGGAAAAAACATTCAGTACTTC. This encodes CASSAGTSGKNIQYF. Full variable domain (rest looked up from reference TRBV9 and TRBJ2-4): DSGVTQTPKHLITATGQRVTLRCSPRSGDLSVYWYQQSLDQGLQFLIQYYNGEERAKGNILERFSAQQFPDLHSELNLSSLELGDSALYFCASSAGTSGKNIQYFGAGTRLSVL.

The V call is TRBV7-6, the J call TRBJ2-5; possible D gene TRBD2, 5 bases. The CDR3 is made up of 17 amino acids. V lost 0 bases and J lost 3, with 17 bases in between. Germline V gene data show CDR1 as SGHVS and CDR2 as FNYEAQ. The CDR3 DNA follows: TGTGCCAGCAGCTTAGCCCCTCCGACGGGGATGGAAGAGACCCAGTACTTC. Protein product: CASSLAPPTGMEETQYF.

The chain is built from TRBV28 and TRBJ2-7, with 10 bases that match TRBD2. Germline lookup yields CDR1 MDHEN and CDR2 SYDVKM. V was pared by 6 bases and J by 3 bases, with 11 bases of the junction left unmatched. This CDR3 has 16 residues. In DNA form, the CDR3 reads TGTGCCAGCAGCCTAAGCCAGCGGGAGGGCCGCTACGAGCAGTACTTC. Translating gives CASSLSQREGRYEQYF.

This sequence joins TRBV2 and TRBJ1-3; D not resolved. The V gene's germline CDR1 is SNHLY and CDR2 FYNNEI. The CDR3 has 15 amino acids. The V end was cut by 2 bases, the J end by 0 bases, with 8 bases between. The CDR3 DNA sequence: TGTGCCAGCAGTGAAAGGCGGGGCTCTGGAAACACCATATATTTT. This codes for CASSERRGSGNTIYF.

The chain is built from TRBV5-6 and TRBJ2-2, with D maybe TRBD2 (6 bases). Trimming took 4 bases from V and 1 from J, leaving 17 bases between them. CDR3 size: 17 residues. Germline CDR1 is SGHDT and CDR2 is YYEEEE. The DNA of the CDR3 is TGTGCCAGCAGCCCCTTTTCCCTAGCGTTGAACACCGGGGAGCTGTTTTTT. It specifies CASSPFSLALNTGELFF.

This clone came up once. The V gene is TRBV5-5, the J gene TRBJ2-3; TRBD2 agrees at 10 bases. Germline V gene lookup returns CDR1 SGHKS and CDR2 YYEKEE (reference sequence). With V trimmed by 0 bases and J by 5 bases, 9 bases remained unmatched. This CDR3 contains 17 residues. The CDR3 protein is CASSLVWPSGSLDTQYF. Here the CDR3 DNA reads TGTGCCAGCAGCTTGGTTTGGCCTAGCGGGAGTCTAGATACGCAGTATTTT.

This clone was recorded once. The chain recombines TRBV5-1 with TRBJ1-1; D is perhaps TRBD1 (6 bases). Trimming left V 4 bases short and J 7 bases short, with 8 bases between. The CDR3 is made up of 11 amino acids. Germline values: CDR1 SGHRS, CDR2 YFSETQ. The DNA for the CDR3 is TGCGCCAGCAGCGCAGGGGATGAAGCTTTCTTT. The encoded protein is CASSAGDEAFF. The full variable domain, rest sourced from reference TRBV5-1 and TRBJ1-1, is KAGVTQTPRYLIKTRGQQVTLSCSPISGHRSVSWYQQTPGQGLQFLFEYFSETQRNKGNFPGRFSGRQFSNSRSEMNVSTLELGDSALYLCASSAGDEAFFGQGTRLTVV.

The chain employs TRBV29-1 and TRBJ1-2; no clear D. The CDR3 contains 13 residues. The V end was cut by 0 bases, the J end by 2 bases, with 7 bases between. Germline CDR1 reads SQVTM; CDR2 reads ANQGSEA. CDR3 region: CSVEEYSNYGYTF. In nucleotides, the CDR3 is TGCAGCGTTGAAGAGTACAGCAACTATGGCTACACCTTC.

This chain links TRBV15 with TRBJ1-2, with 7 bases that match TRBD1. The V gene end was trimmed by 0 bases and the J gene end by 6 bases; junction bases not matched to a gene: 7. The CDR3 spans 15 residues. Per the germline V gene, CDR1 is LNHNV and CDR2 is YYDKDF (reference sequence). The CDR3 region is CATSRDTGRGNGYTF. CDR3 bases: TGTGCCACCAGCAGAGATACCGGCAGGGGGAATGGCTACACCTTC.

This clone is a singleton in its sample. This chain joins TRBV30 and TRBJ2-2; 11 bases align to TRBD1. The CDR3 loop spans 14 amino acids. CDR1 is GTSNPN, CDR2 SVGIG, per germline (reference sequence). V shed 3 bases and J 8 bases; nucleotides not matched to a gene: 5. CDR3 DNA sequence: TGTGCCTGGAGCCAGGGACAGGGGGATGGGGAGCTGTTTTTT. Amino acid sequence: CAWSQGQGDGELFF.

V and J are TRBV2 and TRBJ2-7; D not resolved. Germline V gives CDR1 SNHLY, CDR2 FYNNEI. The V end was cut by 5 bases, the J end by 9 bases, with 17 bases between. The CDR3 covers 13 residues. Here the CDR3 DNA reads TGTGCCAGCAGTCCGGGCCAACTACGATCGCAGTACTTC. The encoded protein is CASSPGQLRSQYF.

CDR3: CASSQVTGKDGHEQYF. CDR3 coding DNA: TGTGCCAGCAGCCAGGTTACAGGGAAAGACGGCCACGAGCAGTACTTC. The chain combines TRBV5-6 with TRBJ2-7; perhaps TRBD1 as D (6 bases). The germline V gene encodes CDR1 SGHDT and CDR2 YYEEEE. V was clipped by 4 bases and J by 5 bases, with 22 bases between them. The CDR3 extends over 16 amino acids.